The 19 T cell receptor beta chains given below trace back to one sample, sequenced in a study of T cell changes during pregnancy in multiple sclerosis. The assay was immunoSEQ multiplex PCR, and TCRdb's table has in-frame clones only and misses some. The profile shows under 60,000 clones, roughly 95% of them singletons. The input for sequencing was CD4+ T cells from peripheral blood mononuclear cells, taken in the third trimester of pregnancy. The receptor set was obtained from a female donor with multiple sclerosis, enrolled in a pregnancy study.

This chain's CDR3 is CASSLGQGGETQYF. In DNA, the CDR3 is TGCGCCAGCAGCTTGGGACAGGGTGGAGAGACCCAGTACTTC. This chain joins TRBV5-1 and TRBJ2-5; 7 nucleotides align to TRBD1. Trimming removed 0 bases from V and 4 bases from J; junction bases left unmatched: 3. The CDR3 is 14 amino acids. CDR1 is SGHRS and CDR2 is YFSETQ in the germline V gene.

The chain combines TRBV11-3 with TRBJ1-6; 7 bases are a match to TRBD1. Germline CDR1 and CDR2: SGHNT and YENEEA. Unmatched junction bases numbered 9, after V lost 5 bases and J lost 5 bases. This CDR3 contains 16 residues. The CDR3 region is CASSPRQGRDNSPLHF. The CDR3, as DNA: TGTGCCAGCAGCCCAAGACAGGGAAGGGATAATTCACCCCTCCACTTT.

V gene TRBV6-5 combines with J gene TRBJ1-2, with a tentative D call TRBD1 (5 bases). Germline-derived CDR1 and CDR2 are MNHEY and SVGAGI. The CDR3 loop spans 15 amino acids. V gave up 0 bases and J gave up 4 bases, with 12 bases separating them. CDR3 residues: CASSYSTEWTYGYTF. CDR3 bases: TGTGCCAGCAGTTACTCGACAGAGTGGACCTATGGCTACACCTTC.

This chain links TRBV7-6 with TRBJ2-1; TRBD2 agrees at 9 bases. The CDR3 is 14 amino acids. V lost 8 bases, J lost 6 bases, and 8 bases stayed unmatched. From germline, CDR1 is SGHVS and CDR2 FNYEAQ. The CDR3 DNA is TGTGCCAGCGGTAGCGGGAGTTATGGCAATGAGCAGTTCTTC. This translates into CASGSGSYGNEQFF.

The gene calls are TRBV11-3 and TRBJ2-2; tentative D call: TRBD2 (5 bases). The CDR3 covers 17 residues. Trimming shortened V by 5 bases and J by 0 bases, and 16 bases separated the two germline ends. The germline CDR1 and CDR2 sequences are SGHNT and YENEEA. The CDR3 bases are TGTGCCAGCAGCCCACACTCAGCGGACGCGAACACCGGGGAGCTGTTTTTT. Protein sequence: CASSPHSADANTGELFF.

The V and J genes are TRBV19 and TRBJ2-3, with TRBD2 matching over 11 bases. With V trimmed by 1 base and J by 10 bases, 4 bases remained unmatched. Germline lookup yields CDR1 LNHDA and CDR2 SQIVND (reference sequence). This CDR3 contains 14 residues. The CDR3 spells CASSIVAGGQAQYF. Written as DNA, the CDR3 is TGTGCCAGTAGTATAGTAGCGGGAGGGCAAGCGCAGTATTTT.

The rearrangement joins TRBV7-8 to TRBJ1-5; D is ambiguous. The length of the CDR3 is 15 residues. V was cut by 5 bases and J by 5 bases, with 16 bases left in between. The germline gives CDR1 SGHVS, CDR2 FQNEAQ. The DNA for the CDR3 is TGTGCCAGCAGCCACCACGGCGGGGTCGATCAGCCCCAGCATTTT. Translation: CASSHHGGVDQPQHF.

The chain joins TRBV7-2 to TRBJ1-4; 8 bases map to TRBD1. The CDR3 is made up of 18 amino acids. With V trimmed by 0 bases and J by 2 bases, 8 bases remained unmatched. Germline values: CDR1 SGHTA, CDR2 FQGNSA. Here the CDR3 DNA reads TGTGCCAGCAGCTTAGCCCCGACAGGGGTTGGGACTAATGAAAAACTGTTTTTT. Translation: CASSLAPTGVGTNEKLFF.

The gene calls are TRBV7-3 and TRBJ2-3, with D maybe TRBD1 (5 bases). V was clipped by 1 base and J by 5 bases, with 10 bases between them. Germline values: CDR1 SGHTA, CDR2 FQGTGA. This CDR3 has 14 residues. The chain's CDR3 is CASSLMGPGDTQYF. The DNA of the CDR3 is TGTGCCAGCAGCTTAATGGGGCCCGGAGATACGCAGTATTTT.

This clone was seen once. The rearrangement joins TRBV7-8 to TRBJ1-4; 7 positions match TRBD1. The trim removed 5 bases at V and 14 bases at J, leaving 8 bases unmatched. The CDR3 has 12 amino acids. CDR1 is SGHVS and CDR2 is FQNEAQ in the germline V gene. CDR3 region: CASSPRQGRLFF. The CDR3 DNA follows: TGTGCCAGCAGCCCTCGACAGGGCAGGCTGTTTTTT.

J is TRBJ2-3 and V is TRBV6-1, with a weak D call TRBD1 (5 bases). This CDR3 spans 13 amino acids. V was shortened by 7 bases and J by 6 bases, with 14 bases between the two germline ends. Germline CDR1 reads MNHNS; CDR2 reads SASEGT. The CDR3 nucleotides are TGTGCCAGCAATTTCCAGGGAACCGATACGCAGTATTTT. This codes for CASNFQGTDTQYF.

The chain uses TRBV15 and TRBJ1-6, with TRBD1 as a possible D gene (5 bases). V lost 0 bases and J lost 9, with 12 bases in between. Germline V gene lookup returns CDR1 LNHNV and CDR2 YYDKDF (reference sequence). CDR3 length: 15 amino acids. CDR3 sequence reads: CATSRDLDSFSPLHF. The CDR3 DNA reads TGTGCCACCAGCAGAGATCTCGACAGTTTTTCACCCCTCCACTTT. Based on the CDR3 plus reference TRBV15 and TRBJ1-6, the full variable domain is DAMVIQNPRYQVTQFGKPVTLSCSQTLNHNVMYWYQQKSSQAPKLLFHYYDKDFNNEADTPDNFQSRRPNTSFCFLDIRSPGLGDTAMYLCATSRDLDSFSPLHFGNGTRLTVT.

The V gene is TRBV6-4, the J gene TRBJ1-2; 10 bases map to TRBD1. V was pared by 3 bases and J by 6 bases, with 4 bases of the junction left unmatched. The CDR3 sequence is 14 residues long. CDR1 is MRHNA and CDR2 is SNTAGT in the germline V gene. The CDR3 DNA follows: TGTGCCAGCAGTGATACGGGACAGGGGAATGGCTACACCTTC. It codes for CASSDTGQGNGYTF.

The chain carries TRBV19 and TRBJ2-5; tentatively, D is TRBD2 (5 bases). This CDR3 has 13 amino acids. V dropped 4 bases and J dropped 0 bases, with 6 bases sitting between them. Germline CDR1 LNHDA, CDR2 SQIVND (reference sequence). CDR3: CASSRGNQETQYF. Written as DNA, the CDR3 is TGTGCCAGTAGTAGAGGGAACCAAGAGACCCAGTACTTC.

This chain's CDR3 is CASSLGLPAGYQETQYF. CDR3 coding DNA: TGTGCCAGCAGCTTGGGGCTGCCGGCAGGATACCAAGAGACCCAGTACTTC. The chain combines TRBV5-4 with TRBJ2-5; D unclear. Trimming left V 0 bases short and J 0 bases short, with 15 bases between. The CDR3 totals 17 residues. Per germline, CDR1 SGHNT and CDR2 YYREEE (reference sequence).

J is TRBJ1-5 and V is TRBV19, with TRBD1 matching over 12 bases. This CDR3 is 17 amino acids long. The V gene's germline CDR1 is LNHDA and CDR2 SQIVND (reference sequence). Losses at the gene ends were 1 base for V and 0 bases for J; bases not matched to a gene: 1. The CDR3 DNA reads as TGTGCCAGTAGTATAGGGGGACAGGGGGCTAGCAATCAGCCCCAGCATTTT. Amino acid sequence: CASSIGGQGASNQPQHF. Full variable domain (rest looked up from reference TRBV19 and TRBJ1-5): DGGITQSPKYLFRKEGQNVTLSCEQNLNHDAMYWYRQDPGQGLRLIYYSQIVNDFQKGDIAEGYSVSREKKESFPLTVTSAQKNPTAFYLCASSIGGQGASNQPQHFGDGTRLSIL.

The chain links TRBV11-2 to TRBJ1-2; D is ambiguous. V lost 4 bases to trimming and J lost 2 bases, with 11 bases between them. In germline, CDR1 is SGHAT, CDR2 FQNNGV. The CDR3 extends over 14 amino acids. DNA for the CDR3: TGTGCCAGCAGCTCCTCGGTAGAGAACTATGGCTACACCTTC. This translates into CASSSSVENYGYTF.

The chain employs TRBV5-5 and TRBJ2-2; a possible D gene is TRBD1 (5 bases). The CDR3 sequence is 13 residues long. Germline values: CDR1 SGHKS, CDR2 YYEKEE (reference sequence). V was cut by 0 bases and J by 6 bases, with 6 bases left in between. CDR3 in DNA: TGTGCCAGCAGCTTGGTAGGGGCCGGGGAGCTGTTTTTT. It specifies CASSLVGAGELFF. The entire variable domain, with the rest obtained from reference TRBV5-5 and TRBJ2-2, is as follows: DAGVTQSPTHLIKTRGQQVTLRCSPISGHKSVSWYQQVLGQGPQFIFQYYEKEERGRGNFPDRFSARQFPNYSSELNVNALLLGDSALYLCASSLVGAGELFFGEGSRLTVL.

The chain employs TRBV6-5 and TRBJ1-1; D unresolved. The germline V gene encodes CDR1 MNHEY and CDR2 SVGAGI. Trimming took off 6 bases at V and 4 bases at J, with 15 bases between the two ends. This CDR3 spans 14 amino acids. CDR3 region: CASRETGKGTEAFF. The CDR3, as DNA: TGTGCCAGCAGGGAAACCGGGAAAGGCACTGAAGCTTTCTTT.